The T cell receptor (beta chain) under discussion was sequenced for a study of vaccination and CD4 T cells after COVID-19. Study-level information: Overlapping spike pools from SARS-CoV-2 and HCoV-NL63, HCoV-OC43 and HCoV-229E served as culture stimuli.

Researchers used the Oncomine TCR Beta short-read assay to sequence DNA from cultured CD4+ T cells. TCRdb used MiXCR to reprocess the PCR reads, holding one entry per CDR3 protein. This table has 3,500 to 4,500 distinct CDR3 sequences, roughly 18% appearing once. The length of the CDR3 is 16 residues. V was clipped by 3 bases and J by 9 bases; unmatched bases: 12. Germline CDR1 reads SGHTS; CDR2 reads YDEGEE. The table lists this clonotype with a few counts. Its specificity is not known. Specified treatment: approximately nine-day PBMC culture with coronavirus spike peptide pools or control peptides (ViraFEST assay). Each well held more than 1.5 million PBMCs in IL-2 (roughly 10 IU/ml) medium with around 9.4 ug/ml peptide pools.

Input material: CD4+ T cells from blood, cultured in vitro. The receptor comes from a human donor who had recovered from COVID-19. The chain links TRBV5-8 to TRBJ1-6, with 7 bases identical to TRBD1. The CDR3 spells CASSSRPDPGGSPLHF. CDR3 nucleotide sequence: TGTGCCAGCAGCTCCAGACCCGACCCAGGGGGTTCACCCCTCCACTTT.